This TCR beta chain was profiled in a study of identical twins' blood T cells. The overall study: Some 12 libraries, six alpha and six beta, gave around 48 million reads.

CDR3 length equals 17 residues. CDR1 SSHAT and CDR2 FNYEAQ come from the germline V gene (reference sequence). The study, taken as a whole, reports: Abundant TCRbeta CDR3s overlapped more between twins than with unrelated donors. Out-of-frame TCRbeta clonotypes reportedly had markedly more similar V usage in twins than unrelated donors.

Original processing notes: Clonotypes per individual ranged from about 90,000 to nearly 500,000. Each CDR3 protein is one row after TCRdb ran MiXCR on the 5' RACE reads. V and J calls and clone size were set by TCRdb, not the authors. The table includes 350,000 to 400,000 distinct CDR3 sequences, roughly 27% detected once. To note about this clonotype: Its antigen is still unknown. An end of the junction differs from the germline gene, which may be a read error.

Sequenced material: PBMCs. The rearrangement uses TRBV7-7 and TRBJ2-1; maybe TRBD2 (6 bases). The sequence was collected from a woman aged 18-55 years in good health. CDR3 in amino acids: CASSCPNGDCTFNERFF. The CDR3 nucleotides read TGTGCCAGCAGCTGCCCTAATGGGGACTGCACTTTCAATGAGCGGTTCTTC.